A selection of T cell receptor beta chains follows, all from one sample in a study of vaccination and CD4 T cells after COVID-19. Via MiXCR, TCRdb re-called the PCR reads, giving one row per CDR3 protein. The sample lists 10,000 or so distinct CDR3 sequences, roughly 66% seen once, with 7.7% in the top ten. These receptors' targets are unknown. The sequenced sample consisted of CD4+ T cells from blood, cultured in vitro. The receptors were gathered from a human donor who had recovered from COVID-19. The CDR3 runs from the conserved cysteine through the conserved F or W. D genes are given only for firm matches. Not every row has a clone size; where given, it reads once, few, many or a size class.

clone size,CDR3 length,D gene,V gene,J gene,CDR3 DNA,CDR3 protein
-,14,-,TRBV28,TRBJ1-3,TGTGCCAGCAGCATAGGAGGGATCGAGACGACCATATATTTT,CASSIGGIETTIYF
-,16,-,TRBV19,TRBJ1-2,TGTGCCAGTTCTCCCAGGTCGGGCAGTTCTAACTATGGCTACACCTTC,CASSPRSGSSNYGYTF
-,11,-,TRBV10-2,TRBJ2-2,TGCGCCAGCAGTGTGGACGGGGAGCTGTTTTTT,CASSVDGELFF
-,14,-,TRBV27,TRBJ1-5,TGTGCCAGCAGATCCCGGACAGACAATCAGCCCCAGCATTTT,CASRSRTDNQPQHF
-,16,TRBD1,TRBV7-2,TRBJ1-6,TGTGCCAGCAGCCACAGGGACAGGGGGGATAATTCACCCCTCCACTTT,CASSHRDRGDNSPLHF
-,15,TRBD1,TRBV6-1,TRBJ1-2,TGTGCCAGCACCCGGTCCGGGACAGGGGTCTATGGCTACACCTTC,CASTRSGTGVYGYTF
-,15,-,TRBV3-1,TRBJ1-2,TGTGCCAGCAGCCAAGACGGGCCGGGCCTCTATGGCTACACCTTC,CASSQDGPGLYGYTF
-,15,-,TRBV19,TRBJ1-5,TGTGCCAGTAGTTCCCTCAACGGGGGGAATCAGCCCCAGCATTTT,CASSSLNGGNQPQHF
-,15,TRBD1,TRBV6-1,TRBJ1-5,TGTGCCAGCAGTGTCCTGGGGACAGGGCAATGGCCCCAGCATTTT,CASSVLGTGQWPQHF
-,15,-,TRBV2,TRBJ1-6,TGTGCCAGCAGTGAAGTGGGACACCGGGGGTCACCCCTCCACTTT,CASSEVGHRGSPLHF
-,14,TRBD2,TRBV20-1,TRBJ2-2,TGCAGTGCTAGCGGGAGGGCCTACGTCGGGGAGCTGTTTTTT,CSASGRAYVGELFF
-,13,-,TRBV29-1,TRBJ1-2,TGCAGCGTTGGCCTCAACAGAAACTATGGCTACACCTTC,CSVGLNRNYGYTF
few,14,TRBD2,TRBV20-1,TRBJ2-5,TGCAGTGCTCAAGGGGGCGGGGGGGCCAAGACCCAGTACTTC,CSAQGGGGAKTQYF
few,14,-,TRBV7-9,TRBJ1-6,TGTGCCAGCAGCTTAGTCCACCATAATTCACCCCTCCACTTT,CASSLVHHNSPLHF
-,13,TRBD1,TRBV20-1,TRBJ1-5,TGCAGTGCTACAGGGGGCGGGGGTCAGCCCCAGCATTTT,CSATGGGGQPQHF
-,18,TRBD2,TRBV6-5,TRBJ2-1,TGTGCCAGCAGTTATCCCAGGATTCAGCGGGAAGCCTACAATGAGCAGTTCTTC,CASSYPRIQREAYNEQFF
-,16,TRBD1,TRBV7-2,TRBJ1-1,TGTGCCAGCAGCTTAGCGACCGGGACAGGACACACTGAAGCTTTCTTT,CASSLATGTGHTEAFF
-,15,TRBD1,TRBV9,TRBJ1-6,TGTGCCAGCAGCGTAGAGGGACAGAATAATTCACCCCTCCACTTT,CASSVEGQNNSPLHF
once,15,TRBD2,TRBV20-1,TRBJ2-2,TGCAGCCTCCGGGCAAGACTAGCTGGCACCGGGGAGCTGTTTTTT,CSLRARLAGTGELFF
-,15,TRBD1,TRBV7-2,TRBJ1-5,TGTGCCAGCAGCCCGATGACAGGGGGAGGCCAGCCCCAGCATTTT,CASSPMTGGGQPQHF
-,14,TRBD1,TRBV10-3,TRBJ1-6,TGTGCCATCAGTACGGGACAGGGTAATTCACCCCTCCACTTT,CAISTGQGNSPLHF
-,16,-,TRBV20-1,TRBJ2-3,TGCAGTGAATTGGCGGAGGAAGGGTCTAGCACAGATACGCAGTATTTT,CSELAEEGSSTDTQYF
-,14,-,TRBV20-1,TRBJ1-2,TGCAGTGCCACGGACGGGGCAATCCTCTATGGCTACACCTTC,CSATDGAILYGYTF
-,14,TRBD2,TRBV28,TRBJ2-2,TGTGCCATCTCCATCTTAGCGGGGACCGGGGAGCTGTTTTTT,CAISILAGTGELFF
-,11,-,TRBV6-2/TRBV6-3,TRBJ1-5,TGTGCCAGCAGTTACCCTCAGCCCCAGCATTTT,CASSYPQPQHF
-,14,TRBD2,TRBV6-1,TRBJ2-7,TGTGCCAGCACCCCTAGCGGGAGGGGGAACGAGCAGTACTTC,CASTPSGRGNEQYF
-,15,-,TRBV30,TRBJ2-5,TGTGCCTGGAGTCGTTGGGGAGGCTTCGCAGAGACCCAGTACTTC,CAWSRWGGFAETQYF
-,13,-,TRBV7-6,TRBJ1-1,TGTGCCAGCAGCTTACAGGGGAATACTGAAGCTTTCTTT,CASSLQGNTEAFF
-,16,-,TRBV6-1,TRBJ2-7,TGTGCCAGCACCCTCGAAGGGGGCGGCGGGGGCTACGAGCAGTACTTC,CASTLEGGGGGYEQYF
-,15,TRBD1,TRBV6-1,TRBJ1-2,TGTGCCAGCAGTGGGGCGGGACAGGGGCGCAGAGGCTACACCTTC,CASSGAGQGRRGYTF
-,14,-,TRBV7-2,TRBJ1-2,TGTGCCAGCATCCTCAGCAGGGCCCACTATGGCTACACCTTC,CASILSRAHYGYTF
-,14,-,TRBV7-8,TRBJ2-1,TGTGCCAGCAGCTCCCGTCGAGGCCACAATGAGCAGTTCTTC,CASSSRRGHNEQFF
-,15,TRBD2,TRBV10-1,TRBJ2-7,TGCGCCAGCAGCCCGGGACTAGCGGGCATCTACGAGCAGTACTTC,CASSPGLAGIYEQYF
-,15,TRBD2,TRBV4-2,TRBJ2-7,TGTGCCAGCAGTGTCGGGGCTAGCGGGAGTTACGAGCAGTACTTC,CASSVGASGSYEQYF
few,14,TRBD2,TRBV20-1,TRBJ2-3,TGCAGTGCTGCACTGGCGGGAGCTAAAGATACGCAGTATTTT,CSAALAGAKDTQYF
-,12,-,TRBV20-1,TRBJ1-1,TGCAGTGCAACCCATCAGGCCCGAGGAGCTTTCTTT,CSATHQARGAFF
-,12,-,TRBV19,TRBJ2-7,TGTGCCAGTAGTATAGGAGAGTCCGAGCAGTACTTC,CASSIGESEQYF
few,13,-,TRBV6-1,TRBJ1-6,TGTGCCAGCAGTCCCGAAGGGGGTTCACCCCTCCACTTT,CASSPEGGSPLHF